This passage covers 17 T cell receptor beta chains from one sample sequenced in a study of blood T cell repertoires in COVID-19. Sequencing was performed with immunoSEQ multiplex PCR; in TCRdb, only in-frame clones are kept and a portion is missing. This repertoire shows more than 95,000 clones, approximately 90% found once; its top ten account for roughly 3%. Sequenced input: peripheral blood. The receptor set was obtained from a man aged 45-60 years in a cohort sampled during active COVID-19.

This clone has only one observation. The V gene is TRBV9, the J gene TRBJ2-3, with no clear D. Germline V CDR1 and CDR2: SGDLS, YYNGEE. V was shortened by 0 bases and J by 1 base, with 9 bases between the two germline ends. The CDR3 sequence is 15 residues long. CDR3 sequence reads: CASSVGITGTDTQYF. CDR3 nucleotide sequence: TGTGCCAGCAGCGTAGGAATAACTGGCACAGATACGCAGTATTTT.

The CDR3 nucleotides are TGCAGCGGTGAGGGACTAGCGGAGTCCAATGAGCAGTTCTTC. Protein sequence: CSGEGLAESNEQFF. The chain joins TRBV29-1 to TRBJ2-1; 11 bases match TRBD2. With 7 bases clipped from V and 6 bases from J, the junction kept 8 bases outside the gene matches. The germline CDR1 and CDR2 sequences are SQVTM and ANQGSEA. The CDR3 loop spans 14 amino acids.

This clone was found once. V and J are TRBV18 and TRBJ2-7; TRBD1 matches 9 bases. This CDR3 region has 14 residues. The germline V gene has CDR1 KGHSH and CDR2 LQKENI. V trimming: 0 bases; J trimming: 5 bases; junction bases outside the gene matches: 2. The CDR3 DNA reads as TGTGCCAGCTCACCACCGGGACAGGGTGACGAGCAGTACTTC. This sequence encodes CASSPPGQGDEQYF.

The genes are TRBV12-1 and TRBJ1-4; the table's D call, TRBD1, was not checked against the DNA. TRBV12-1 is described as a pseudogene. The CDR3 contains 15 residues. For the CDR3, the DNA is TGTGCCAGCCGAGAGCTGACAGCAACTAATGAAAAACTGTTTTTT. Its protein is CASRELTATNEKLFF.

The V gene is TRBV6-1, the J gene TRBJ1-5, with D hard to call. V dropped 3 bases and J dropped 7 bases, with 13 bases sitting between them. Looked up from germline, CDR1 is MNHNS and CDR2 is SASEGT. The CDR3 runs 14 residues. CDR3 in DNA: TGTGCCAGCAGTGAGAGTCTGGTATTCCAGCCCCAGCATTTT. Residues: CASSESLVFQPQHF.

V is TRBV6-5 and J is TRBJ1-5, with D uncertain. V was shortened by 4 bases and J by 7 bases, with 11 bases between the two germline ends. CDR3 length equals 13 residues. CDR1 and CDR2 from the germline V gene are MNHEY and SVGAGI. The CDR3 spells CASSSTESQPQHF. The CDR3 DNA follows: TGTGCCAGCAGTTCTACCGAGTCGCAGCCCCAGCATTTT.

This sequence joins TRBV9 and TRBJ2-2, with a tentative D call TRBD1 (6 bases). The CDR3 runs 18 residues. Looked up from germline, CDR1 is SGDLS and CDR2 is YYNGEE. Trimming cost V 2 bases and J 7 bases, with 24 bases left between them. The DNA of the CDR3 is TGTGCCAGCAGCGTTGGCGGAAAACAGGGAAGGTTCGGCGGGGAGCTGTTTTTT. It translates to CASSVGGKQGRFGGELFF.

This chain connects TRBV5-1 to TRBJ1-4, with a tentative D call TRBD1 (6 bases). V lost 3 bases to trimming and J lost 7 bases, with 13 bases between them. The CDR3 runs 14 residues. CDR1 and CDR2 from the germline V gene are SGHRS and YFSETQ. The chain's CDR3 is CASSSGGRGEKLFF. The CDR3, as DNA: TGCGCCAGCAGCTCCGGGGGGCGAGGTGAAAAACTGTTTTTT.

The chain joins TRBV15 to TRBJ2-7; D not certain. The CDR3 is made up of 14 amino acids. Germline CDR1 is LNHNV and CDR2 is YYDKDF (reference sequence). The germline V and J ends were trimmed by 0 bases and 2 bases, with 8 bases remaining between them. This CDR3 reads CATSRDLNTYEQYV. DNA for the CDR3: TGTGCCACCAGCAGAGATCTGAACACCTACGAGCAGTACGTC.

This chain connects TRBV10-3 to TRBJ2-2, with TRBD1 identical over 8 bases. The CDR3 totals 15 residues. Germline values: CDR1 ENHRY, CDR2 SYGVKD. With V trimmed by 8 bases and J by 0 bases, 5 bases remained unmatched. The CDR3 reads CAIGQGPTNTGELFF. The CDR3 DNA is TGTGCCATCGGACAGGGACCAACGAACACCGGGGAGCTGTTTTTT.

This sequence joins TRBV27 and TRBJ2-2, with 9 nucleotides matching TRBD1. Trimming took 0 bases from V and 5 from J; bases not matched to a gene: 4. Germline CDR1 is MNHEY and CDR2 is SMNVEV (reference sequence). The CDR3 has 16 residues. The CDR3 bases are TGTGCCAGCAGTTTATCGGCGGACAGGGGTACCGGGGAGCTGTTTTTT. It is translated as CASSLSADRGTGELFF.

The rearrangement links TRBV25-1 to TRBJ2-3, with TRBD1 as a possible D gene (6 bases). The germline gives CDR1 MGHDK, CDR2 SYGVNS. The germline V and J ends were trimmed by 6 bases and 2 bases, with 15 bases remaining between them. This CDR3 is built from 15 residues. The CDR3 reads CASSVRWTDTDTQYF. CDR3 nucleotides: TGTGCCAGCAGCGTCCGGTGGACAGACACAGATACGCAGTATTTT.

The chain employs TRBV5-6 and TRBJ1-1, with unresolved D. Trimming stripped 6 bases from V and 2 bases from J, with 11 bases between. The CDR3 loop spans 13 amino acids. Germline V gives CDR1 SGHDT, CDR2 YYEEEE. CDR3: CASTLQSNTEAFF. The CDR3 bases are TGTGCCAGCACCTTACAGTCAAACACTGAAGCTTTCTTT.

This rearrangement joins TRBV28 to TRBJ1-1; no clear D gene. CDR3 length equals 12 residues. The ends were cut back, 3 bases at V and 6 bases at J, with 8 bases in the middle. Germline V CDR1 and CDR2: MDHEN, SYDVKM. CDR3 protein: CASSLISSEAFF. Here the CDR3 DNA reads TGTGCCAGCAGTTTGATTAGTTCTGAAGCTTTCTTT.

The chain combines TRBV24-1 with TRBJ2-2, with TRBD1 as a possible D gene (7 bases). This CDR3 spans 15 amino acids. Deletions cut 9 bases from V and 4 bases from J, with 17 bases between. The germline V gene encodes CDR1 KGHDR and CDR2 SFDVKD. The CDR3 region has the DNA TGTGCCACCTCGTTCTCAGGGGGGATCACCGGGGAGCTGTTTTTT. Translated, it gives CATSFSGGITGELFF.

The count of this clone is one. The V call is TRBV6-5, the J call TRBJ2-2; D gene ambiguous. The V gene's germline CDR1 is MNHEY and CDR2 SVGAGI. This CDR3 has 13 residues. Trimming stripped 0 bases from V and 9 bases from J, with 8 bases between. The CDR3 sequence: CASSYSALRELFF. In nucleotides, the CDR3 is TGTGCCAGCAGTTACTCGGCATTGAGGGAGCTGTTTTTT.

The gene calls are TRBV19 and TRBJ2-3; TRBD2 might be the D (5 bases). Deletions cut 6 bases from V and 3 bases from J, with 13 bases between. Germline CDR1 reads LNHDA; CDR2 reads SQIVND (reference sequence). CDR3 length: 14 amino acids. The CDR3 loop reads CASRDRGGTDTQYF. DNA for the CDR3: TGTGCCAGTAGAGACCGTGGAGGAACAGATACGCAGTATTTT.